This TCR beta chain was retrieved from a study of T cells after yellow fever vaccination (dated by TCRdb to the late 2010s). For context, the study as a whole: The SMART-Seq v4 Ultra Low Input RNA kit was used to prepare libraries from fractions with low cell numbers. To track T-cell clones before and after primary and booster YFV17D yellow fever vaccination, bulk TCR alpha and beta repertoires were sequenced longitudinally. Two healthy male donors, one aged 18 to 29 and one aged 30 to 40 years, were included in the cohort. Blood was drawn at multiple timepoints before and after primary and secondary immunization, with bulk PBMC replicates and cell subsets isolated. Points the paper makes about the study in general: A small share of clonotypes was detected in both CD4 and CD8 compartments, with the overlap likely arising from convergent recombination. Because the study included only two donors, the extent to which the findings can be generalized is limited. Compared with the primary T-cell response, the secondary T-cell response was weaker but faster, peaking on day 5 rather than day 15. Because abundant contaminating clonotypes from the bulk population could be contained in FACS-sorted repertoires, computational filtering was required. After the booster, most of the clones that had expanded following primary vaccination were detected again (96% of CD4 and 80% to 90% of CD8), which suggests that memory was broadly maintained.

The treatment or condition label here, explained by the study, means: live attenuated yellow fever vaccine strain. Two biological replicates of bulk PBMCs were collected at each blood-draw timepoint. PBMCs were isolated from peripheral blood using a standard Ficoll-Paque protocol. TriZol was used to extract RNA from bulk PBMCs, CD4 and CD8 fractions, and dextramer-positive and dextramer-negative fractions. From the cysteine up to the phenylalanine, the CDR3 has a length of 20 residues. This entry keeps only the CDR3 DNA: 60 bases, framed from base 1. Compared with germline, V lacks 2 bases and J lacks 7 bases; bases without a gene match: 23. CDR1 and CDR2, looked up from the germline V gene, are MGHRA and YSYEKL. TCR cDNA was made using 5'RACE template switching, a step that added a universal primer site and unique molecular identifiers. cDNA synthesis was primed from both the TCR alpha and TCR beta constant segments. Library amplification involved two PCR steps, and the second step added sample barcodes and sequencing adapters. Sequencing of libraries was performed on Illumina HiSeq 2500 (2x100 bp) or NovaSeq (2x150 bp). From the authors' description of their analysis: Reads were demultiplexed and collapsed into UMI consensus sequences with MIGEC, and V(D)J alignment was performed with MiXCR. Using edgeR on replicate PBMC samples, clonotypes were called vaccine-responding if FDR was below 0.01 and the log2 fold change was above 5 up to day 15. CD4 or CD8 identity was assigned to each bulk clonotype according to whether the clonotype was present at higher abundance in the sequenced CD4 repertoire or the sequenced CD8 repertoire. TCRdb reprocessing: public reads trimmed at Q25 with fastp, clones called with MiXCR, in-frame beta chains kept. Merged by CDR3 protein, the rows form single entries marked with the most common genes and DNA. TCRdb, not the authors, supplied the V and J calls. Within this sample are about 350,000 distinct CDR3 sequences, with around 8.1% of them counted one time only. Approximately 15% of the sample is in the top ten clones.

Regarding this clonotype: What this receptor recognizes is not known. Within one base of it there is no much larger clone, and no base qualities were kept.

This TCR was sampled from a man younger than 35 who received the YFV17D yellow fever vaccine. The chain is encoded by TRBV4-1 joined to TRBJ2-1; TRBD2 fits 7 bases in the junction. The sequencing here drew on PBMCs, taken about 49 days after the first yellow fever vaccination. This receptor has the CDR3 CASSQYPDSVAGDRRNEQFF. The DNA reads TGCGCCAGCAGCCAATACCCGGATTCGGTCGCGGGGGACCGGAGGAATGAGCAGTTCTTC.